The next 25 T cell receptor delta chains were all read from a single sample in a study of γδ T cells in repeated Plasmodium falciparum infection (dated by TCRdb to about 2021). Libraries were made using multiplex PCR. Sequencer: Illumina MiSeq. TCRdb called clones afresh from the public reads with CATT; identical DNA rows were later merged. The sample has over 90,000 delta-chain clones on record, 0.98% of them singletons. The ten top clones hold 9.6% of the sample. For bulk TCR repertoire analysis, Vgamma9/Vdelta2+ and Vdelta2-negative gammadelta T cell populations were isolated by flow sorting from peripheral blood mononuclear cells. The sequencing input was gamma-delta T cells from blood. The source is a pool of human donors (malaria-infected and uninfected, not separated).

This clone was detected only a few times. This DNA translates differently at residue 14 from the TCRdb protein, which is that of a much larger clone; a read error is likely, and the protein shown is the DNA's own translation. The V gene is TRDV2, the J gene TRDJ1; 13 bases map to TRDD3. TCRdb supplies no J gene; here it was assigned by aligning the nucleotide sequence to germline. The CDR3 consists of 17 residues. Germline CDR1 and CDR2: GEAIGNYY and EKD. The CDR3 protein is CACDALLGDTRDDRLIF. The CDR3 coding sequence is TGTGCCTGTGACGCATTACTGGGGGATACGCGTGACGATAGACTCATCTTT.

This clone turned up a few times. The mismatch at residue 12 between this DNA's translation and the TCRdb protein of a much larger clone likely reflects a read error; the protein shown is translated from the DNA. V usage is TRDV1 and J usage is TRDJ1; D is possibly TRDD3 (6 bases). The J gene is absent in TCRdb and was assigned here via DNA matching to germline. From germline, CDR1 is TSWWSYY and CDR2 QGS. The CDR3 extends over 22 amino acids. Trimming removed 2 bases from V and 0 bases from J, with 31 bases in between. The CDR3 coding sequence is TGTGCTCTTGGGGAAGTCCGAACTAAGGCGGGGATGCGGACTACTAACACCGATAAACTCATCTTT. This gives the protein CALGEVRTKAGMRTTNTDKLIF.

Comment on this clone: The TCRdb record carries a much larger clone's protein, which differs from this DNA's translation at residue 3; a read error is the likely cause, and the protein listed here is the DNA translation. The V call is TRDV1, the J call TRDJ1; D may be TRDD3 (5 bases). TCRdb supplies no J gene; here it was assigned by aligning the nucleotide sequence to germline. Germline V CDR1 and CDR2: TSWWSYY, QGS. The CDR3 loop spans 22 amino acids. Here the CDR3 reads CAIGELFRETDFVPLYTDKLIF. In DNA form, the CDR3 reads TGTGCTATTGGGGAACTATTTCGGGAAACCGACTTTGTACCCCTATACACCGATAAACTCATCTTT.

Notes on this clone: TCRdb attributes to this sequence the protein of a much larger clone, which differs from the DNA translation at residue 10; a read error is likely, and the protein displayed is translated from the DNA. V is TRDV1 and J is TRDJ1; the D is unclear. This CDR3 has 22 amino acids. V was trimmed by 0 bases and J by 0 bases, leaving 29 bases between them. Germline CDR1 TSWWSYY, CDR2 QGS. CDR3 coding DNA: TGTGCTCTTGGGGAACTATTTCGGGAAGCCGACTTTGTACCCCTATACACCGATAAACTCATCTTT. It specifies CALGELFREADFVPLYTDKLIF.

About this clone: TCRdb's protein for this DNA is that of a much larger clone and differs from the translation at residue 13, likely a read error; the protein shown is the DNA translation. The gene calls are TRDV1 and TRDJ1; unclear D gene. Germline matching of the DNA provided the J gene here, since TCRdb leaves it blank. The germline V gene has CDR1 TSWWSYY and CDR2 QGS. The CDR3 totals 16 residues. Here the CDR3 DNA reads TGTGCTCTTGGGGAAATATGCCCGCCAAACACCGATGAACTCATCTTT. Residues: CALGEICPPNTDELIF.

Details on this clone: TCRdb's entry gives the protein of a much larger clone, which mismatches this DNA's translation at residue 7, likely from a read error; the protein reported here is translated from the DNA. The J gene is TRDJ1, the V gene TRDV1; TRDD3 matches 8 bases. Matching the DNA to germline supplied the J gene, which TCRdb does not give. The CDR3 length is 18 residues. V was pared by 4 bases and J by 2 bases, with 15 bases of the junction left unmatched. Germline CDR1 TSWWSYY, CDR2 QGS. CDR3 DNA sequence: TGTGCTCTTGGGGCCCTCGGGCCTATTGGGGATACTACCGATAAACTCATCTTT. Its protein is CALGALGPIGDTTDKLIF.

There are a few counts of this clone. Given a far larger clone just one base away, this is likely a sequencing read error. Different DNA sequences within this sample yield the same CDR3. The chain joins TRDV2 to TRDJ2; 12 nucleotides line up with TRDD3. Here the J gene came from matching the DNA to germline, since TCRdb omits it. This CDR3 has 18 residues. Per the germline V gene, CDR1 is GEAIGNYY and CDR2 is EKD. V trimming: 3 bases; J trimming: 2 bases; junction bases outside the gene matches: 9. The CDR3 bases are TGTGCCTGTGACGCCTGCCACTGGGGGATACACTTGACAGCACAACTCTTCTTT. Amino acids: CACDACHWGIHLTAQLFF.

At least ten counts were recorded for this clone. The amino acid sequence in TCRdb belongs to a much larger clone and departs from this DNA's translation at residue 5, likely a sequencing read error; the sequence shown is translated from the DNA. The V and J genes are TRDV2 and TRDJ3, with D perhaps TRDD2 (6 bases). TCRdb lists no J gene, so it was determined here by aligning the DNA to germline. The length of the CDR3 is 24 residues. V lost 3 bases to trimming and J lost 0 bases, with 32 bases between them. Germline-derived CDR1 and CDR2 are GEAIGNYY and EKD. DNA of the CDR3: TGTGCCTGTGACGCCGTCCTACGGTCGGGAGAAACAGATAGAAGCTCCTGGGACACCCGACAGATGTTTTTC. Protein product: CACDAVLRSGETDRSSWDTRQMFF.

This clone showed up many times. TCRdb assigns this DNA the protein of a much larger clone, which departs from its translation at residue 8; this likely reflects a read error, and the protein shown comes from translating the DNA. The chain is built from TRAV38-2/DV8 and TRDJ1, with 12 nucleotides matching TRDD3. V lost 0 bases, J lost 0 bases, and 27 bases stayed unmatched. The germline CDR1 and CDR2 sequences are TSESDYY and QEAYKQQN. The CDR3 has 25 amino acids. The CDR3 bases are TGTGCTTATAGGAGCGTTAACCTCGTCAAAGGCGACCTCCTGGGGGATACGGGGAACACCGATAAACTCATCTTT. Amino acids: CAYRSVNLVKGDLLGDTGNTDKLIF.

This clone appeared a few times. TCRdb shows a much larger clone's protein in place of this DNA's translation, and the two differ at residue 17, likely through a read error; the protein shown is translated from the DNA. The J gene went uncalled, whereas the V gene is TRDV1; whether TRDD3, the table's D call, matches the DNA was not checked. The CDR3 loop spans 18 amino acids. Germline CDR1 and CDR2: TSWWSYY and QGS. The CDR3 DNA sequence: TGTGCTCTTGGGGACCTCTACGCTCCCAAACTGGGGGATCGCGGACTCACCTTT. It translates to CALGDLYAPKLGDRGLTF.

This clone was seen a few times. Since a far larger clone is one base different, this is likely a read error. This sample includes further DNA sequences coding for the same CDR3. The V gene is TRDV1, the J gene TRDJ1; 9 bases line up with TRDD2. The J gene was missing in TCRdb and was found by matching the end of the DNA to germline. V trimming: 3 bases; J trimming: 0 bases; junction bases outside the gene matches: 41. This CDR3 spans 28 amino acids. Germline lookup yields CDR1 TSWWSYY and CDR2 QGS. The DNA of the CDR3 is TGTGCTCTTGGGGAGTATCCCCCTTCCTACTTAGTTCAGAGAACTGGGGCGGGGGTCGTGACGTACACCGATAAACTCATCTTT. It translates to CALGEYPPSYLVQRTGAGVVTYTDKLIF.

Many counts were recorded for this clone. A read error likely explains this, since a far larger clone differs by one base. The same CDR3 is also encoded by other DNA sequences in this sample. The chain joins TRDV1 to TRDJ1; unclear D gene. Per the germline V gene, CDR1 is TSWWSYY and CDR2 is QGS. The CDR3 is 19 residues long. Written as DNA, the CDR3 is TGTGCTCTTGGGGAACTAGAGTCGTCCCGGTCCTTTATTACCGATAAGCTCATCTTT. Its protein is CALGELESSRSFITDKLIF.

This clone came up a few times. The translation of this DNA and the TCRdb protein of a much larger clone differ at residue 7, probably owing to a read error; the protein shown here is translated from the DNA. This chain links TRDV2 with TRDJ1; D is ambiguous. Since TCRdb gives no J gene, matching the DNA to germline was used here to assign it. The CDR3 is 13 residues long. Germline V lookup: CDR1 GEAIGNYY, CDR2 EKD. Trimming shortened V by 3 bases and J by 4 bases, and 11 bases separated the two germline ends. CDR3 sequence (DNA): TGTGCCTGTGACTCGGTAATGGGCGATAAACTCATCTTT. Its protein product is CACDSVMGDKLIF.

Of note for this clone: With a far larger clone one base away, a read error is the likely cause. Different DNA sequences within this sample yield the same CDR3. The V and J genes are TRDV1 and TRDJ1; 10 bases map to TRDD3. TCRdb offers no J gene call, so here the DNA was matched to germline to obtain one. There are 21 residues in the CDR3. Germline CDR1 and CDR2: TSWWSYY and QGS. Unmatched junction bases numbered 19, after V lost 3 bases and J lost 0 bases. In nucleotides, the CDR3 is TGTGCTCTTGGGGAGTGCCACCTAGACCGCGGGGGATACGGGTACACCGATAAACTCATCTTT. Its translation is CALGECHLDRGGYGYTDKLIF.

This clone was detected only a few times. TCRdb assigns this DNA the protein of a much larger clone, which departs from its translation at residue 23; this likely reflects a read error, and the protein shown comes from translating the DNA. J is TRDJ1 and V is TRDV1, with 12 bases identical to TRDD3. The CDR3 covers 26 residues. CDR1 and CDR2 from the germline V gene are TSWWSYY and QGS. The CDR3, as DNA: TGTGCTCTTGGGGAAGTTAGCCCGGGCCAATTCCTGCTGGGGGATACGTCGCCCCAGTACACCGATGAACTCATCTTT. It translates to CALGEVSPGQFLLGDTSPQYTDELIF.

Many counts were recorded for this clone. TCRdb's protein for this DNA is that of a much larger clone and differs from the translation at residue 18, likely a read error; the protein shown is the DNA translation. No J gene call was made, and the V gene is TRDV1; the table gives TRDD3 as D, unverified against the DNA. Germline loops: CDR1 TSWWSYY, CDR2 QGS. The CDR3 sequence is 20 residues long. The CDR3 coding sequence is TGTGCTCTTGGGGAAGGAGATACCTACGGGATACGACCGTACACCGATAAACCCATCTTT. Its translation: CALGEGDTYGIRPYTDKPIF.

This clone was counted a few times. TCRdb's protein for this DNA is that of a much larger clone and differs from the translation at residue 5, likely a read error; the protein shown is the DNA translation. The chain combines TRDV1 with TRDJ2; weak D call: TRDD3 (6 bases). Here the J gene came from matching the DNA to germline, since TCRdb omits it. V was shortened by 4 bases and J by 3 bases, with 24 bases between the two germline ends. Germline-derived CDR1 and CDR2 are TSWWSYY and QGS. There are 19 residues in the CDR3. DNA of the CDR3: TGTGCTCTTGGGGGACGGGGTGTCTTTTACTGGGTCCTGACAGCACAACTCTTCTTT. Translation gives CALGGRGVFYWVLTAQLFF.

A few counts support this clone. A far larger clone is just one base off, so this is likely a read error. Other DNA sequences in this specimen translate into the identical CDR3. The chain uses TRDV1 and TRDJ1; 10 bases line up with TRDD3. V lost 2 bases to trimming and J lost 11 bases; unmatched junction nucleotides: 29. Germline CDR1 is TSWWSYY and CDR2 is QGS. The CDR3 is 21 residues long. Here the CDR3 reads CALGEIGLNTLTGGCSDKLIF. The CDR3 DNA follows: TGTGCTCTTGGGGAAATTGGCCTAAATACCCTTACTGGGGGATGTTCCGACAAGCTCATCTTT.

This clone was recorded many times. The CDR3 region has the DNA TGTGCCTGTGACTCTTTGGGGATTCCCTCGTACACCGATAAACTCATCTTT. This sequence encodes CACDSLGIPSYTDKLIF. V is TRDV2 and J is TRDJ1; TRDD3 might be the D (6 bases). There are 17 residues in the CDR3. Germline assignment: CDR1 GEAIGNYY and CDR2 EKD. The V end was cut by 3 bases, the J end by 0 bases, with 19 bases between.

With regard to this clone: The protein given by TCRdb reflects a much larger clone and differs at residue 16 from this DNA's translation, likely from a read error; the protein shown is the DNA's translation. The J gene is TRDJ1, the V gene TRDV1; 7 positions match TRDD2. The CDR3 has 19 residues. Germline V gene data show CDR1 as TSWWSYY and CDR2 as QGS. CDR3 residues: CALGEGYSYLYPQRDELIF. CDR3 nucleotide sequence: TGTGCTCTTGGGGAAGGCTATTCCTACCTTTACCCGCAACGCGATGAACTCATCTTT.

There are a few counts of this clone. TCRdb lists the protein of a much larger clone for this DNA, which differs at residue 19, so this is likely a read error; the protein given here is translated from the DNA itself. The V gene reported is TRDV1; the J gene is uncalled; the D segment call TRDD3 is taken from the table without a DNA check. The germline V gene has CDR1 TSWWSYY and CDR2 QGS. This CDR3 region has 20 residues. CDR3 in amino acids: CALGSYEGDWGSRYTDKLTF. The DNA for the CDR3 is TGTGCTCTTGGGTCCTACGAGGGGGACTGGGGGAGCCGGTACACCGATAAACTCACCTTT.

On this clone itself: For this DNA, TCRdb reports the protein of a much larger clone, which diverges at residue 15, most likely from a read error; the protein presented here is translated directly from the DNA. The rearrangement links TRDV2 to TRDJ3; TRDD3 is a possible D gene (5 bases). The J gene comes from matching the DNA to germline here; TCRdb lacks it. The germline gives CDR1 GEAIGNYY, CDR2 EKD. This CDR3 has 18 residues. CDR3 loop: CACEKLGADSWDTRKMFF. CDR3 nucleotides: TGTGCCTGTGAGAAGCTGGGAGCCGACTCCTGGGACACCCGAAAGATGTTTTTC.

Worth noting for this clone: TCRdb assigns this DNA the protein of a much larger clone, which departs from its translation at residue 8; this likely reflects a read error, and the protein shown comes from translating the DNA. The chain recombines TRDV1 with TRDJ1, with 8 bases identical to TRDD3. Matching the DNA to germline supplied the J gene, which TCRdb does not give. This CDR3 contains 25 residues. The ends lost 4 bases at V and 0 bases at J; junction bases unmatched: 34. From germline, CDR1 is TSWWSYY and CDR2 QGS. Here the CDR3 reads CALGGPPPFPNTPVLGAEHTDKLIF. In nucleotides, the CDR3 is TGTGCTCTTGGGGGGCCTCCCCCCTTTCCTAACACACCTGTACTGGGGGCCGAGCACACCGATAAACTCATCTTT.

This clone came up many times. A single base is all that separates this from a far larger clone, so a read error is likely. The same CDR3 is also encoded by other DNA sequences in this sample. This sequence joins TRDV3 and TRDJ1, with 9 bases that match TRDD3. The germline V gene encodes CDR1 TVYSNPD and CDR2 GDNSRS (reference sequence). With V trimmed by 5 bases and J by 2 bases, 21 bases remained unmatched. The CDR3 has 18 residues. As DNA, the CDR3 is TGTGCCCTGTGGCCTTCACGCAGGGGATACGCATTTACCGATAAACTCATCTTT. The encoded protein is CALWPSRRGYAFTDKLIF.

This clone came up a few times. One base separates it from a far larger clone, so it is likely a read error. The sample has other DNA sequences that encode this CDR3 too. The CDR3 loop reads CALGEKTAPGMYWGILSDKLIF. As DNA, the CDR3 is TGTGCTCTTGGGGAAAAGACGGCCCCCGGGATGTACTGGGGGATACTCTCGGATAAACTCATCTTT. V is TRDV1 and J is TRDJ1, with 12 bases fitting TRDD3. TCRdb lists no J gene, so it was determined here by aligning the DNA to germline. Germline trimming cut 2 bases from V and 5 bases from J; bases unmatched to any gene: 24. Looked up from germline, CDR1 is TSWWSYY and CDR2 is QGS. There are 22 residues in the CDR3.